Reported below is one T cell receptor beta chain. The data derive from a study of blood T cell repertoires in COVID-19. Study in general: Italy, Spain and the United States were the sources of the convalescent and acute COVID-19 samples.

Original handling: Scientists estimated how many nucleated cells there were by amplifying reference gene primers. Clones were sequenced by immunoSEQ multiplex PCR, and TCRdb holds only the in-frame ones, with some missing. V and J calls and clone size follow that table, whereas D and trimming were derived from the DNA. This sample has about 39,000 clones, with 91% found just once. The CDR3 is made up of 16 amino acids. Trimming left V 4 bases short and J 2 bases short, with 18 bases between. Germline V gene sequence: CDR1 SEHNR, CDR2 FQNEAQ (reference sequence). The sequenced sample was peripheral blood. The genes are TRBV7-9 and TRBJ2-7; tentatively, D is TRBD2 (6 bases). The source is a man over 45 with active COVID-19. This chain's CDR3 is CASSSYRSGAPYEQYF. The CDR3 DNA follows: TGTGCCAGCAGCTCTTACCGTAGCGGAGCGCCCTACGAGCAGTACTTC.